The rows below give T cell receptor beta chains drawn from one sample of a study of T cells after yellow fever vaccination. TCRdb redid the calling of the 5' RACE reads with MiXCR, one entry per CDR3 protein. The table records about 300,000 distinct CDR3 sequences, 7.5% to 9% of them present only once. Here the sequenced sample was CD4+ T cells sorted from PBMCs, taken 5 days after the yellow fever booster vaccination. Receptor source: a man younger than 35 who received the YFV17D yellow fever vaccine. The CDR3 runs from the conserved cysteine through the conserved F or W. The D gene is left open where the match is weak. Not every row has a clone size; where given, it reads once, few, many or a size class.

DNA: TGCGCCAGCAGCGTGGGCTCTATACAAGAGACCCAGTACTTC; CDR3: CASSVGSIQETQYF; size: many; D: NA; V: TRBV5-1; J: TRBJ2-5
DNA: TGTGCCGGCCTCCTGGGCACAGATACGCAGTATTTT; CDR3: CAGLLGTDTQYF; size: many; D: NA; V: TRBV7-9; J: TRBJ2-3
DNA: TGTGCCAGCAGGGGACTGATAAATGAGCAGTTCTTC; CDR3: CASRGLINEQFF; size: few; D: NA; V: TRBV6-1; J: TRBJ2-1
DNA: TGTGCCAGCAGCTTGGGCAGTATGAACACCGGGGAGCTGTTTTTT; CDR3: CASSLGSMNTGELFF; size: many; D: NA; V: TRBV7-2; J: TRBJ2-2
DNA: TGTGCCAGCAGTTCGGGACAAATCTACAATGAGCAGTTCTTC; CDR3: CASSSGQIYNEQFF; size: NA; D: NA; V: TRBV6-6; J: TRBJ2-1
DNA: TGCAGCGTTGAAGATCGGGGTTCGGGGGCAGAAAAACTGTTTTTT; CDR3: CSVEDRGSGAEKLFF; size: many; D: NA; V: TRBV29-1; J: TRBJ1-4
DNA: TGTGCCAGCAGTTACGGACAGGTCTACTCTGGAAACACCATATATTTT; CDR3: CASSYGQVYSGNTIYF; size: NA; D: TRBD1; V: TRBV6-5; J: TRBJ1-3
DNA: TGTGCCAGCTCTGAGACAGGGTACAATGAGCAGTTCTTC; CDR3: CASSETGYNEQFF; size: few; D: TRBD1; V: TRBV18; J: TRBJ2-1
DNA: TGCAGTGCTAGAGGATGGCGGGGGGCAGATACGCAGTATTTT; CDR3: CSARGWRGADTQYF; size: few; D: TRBD2; V: TRBV20-1; J: TRBJ2-3
DNA: TGTGCCAGCAGTTCCCCCGGGACAGGGAGGGGCTACACCTTC; CDR3: CASSSPGTGRGYTF; size: NA; D: TRBD1; V: TRBV28; J: TRBJ1-2
DNA: TGTGCCAGCAGTGAAAGCCATCTCAACCCCACCTTC; CDR3: CASSESHLNPTF; size: NA; D: NA; V: TRBV25-1; J: TRBJ1-2
DNA: TGTGCCACCAGTGATCTCGATACCGACTATGGCTACACCTTC; CDR3: CATSDLDTDYGYTF; size: few; D: NA; V: TRBV24-1; J: TRBJ1-2
DNA: TGTGCCAGCAGTGACTTGGGCGTCTCTCCCTACACTGAAGCTTTCTTT; CDR3: CASSDLGVSPYTEAFF; size: NA; D: NA; V: TRBV25-1; J: TRBJ1-1
DNA: TGCAGTGCTATAGGGGACAGGGAAACTGAAGCTTTCTTT; CDR3: CSAIGDRETEAFF; size: NA; D: TRBD1; V: TRBV20-1; J: TRBJ1-1
DNA: TGTGCCAGCAGCGTAGGCACCTTGGCAGATACGCAGTATTTT; CDR3: CASSVGTLADTQYF; size: NA; D: NA; V: TRBV9; J: TRBJ2-3
DNA: TGCAGCGTTGAAGACAGGGGTGACTATGGCTACACCTTC; CDR3: CSVEDRGDYGYTF; size: NA; D: NA; V: TRBV29-1; J: TRBJ1-2
DNA: TGTGCCAGCAGCCCCCGGGAGGGTAACTATGGCTACACCTTC; CDR3: CASSPREGNYGYTF; size: NA; D: NA; V: TRBV9; J: TRBJ1-2
DNA: TGTGCCAGTAGCCACCGACAGCCCGAAAATCAGCCCCAGCATTTT; CDR3: CASSHRQPENQPQHF; size: NA; D: NA; V: TRBV19; J: TRBJ1-5
DNA: TGTGCCAGCAGCGTAGAGGCGGGGCGAGAGACCCAGTACTTC; CDR3: CASSVEAGRETQYF; size: few; D: NA; V: TRBV9; J: TRBJ2-5
DNA: TGTGCCAGTAGTCTACGGGACAGGGGCTTCCAGCCCCAGCATTTT; CDR3: CASSLRDRGFQPQHF; size: few; D: TRBD1; V: TRBV19; J: TRBJ1-5
DNA: TGCAGTGCTCCGACTCCCGGGGGGGCCGGGGAGCTGTTTTTT; CDR3: CSAPTPGGAGELFF; size: NA; D: TRBD2; V: TRBV20-1; J: TRBJ2-2
DNA: TGTGCCAGCAGCTGGGACATGGTTGCCGAAGCTTTCTTT; CDR3: CASSWDMVAEAFF; size: few; D: NA; V: TRBV5-4; J: TRBJ1-1
DNA: TGTGCCAGCAGCGACAGATATAGCACAGATACGCAGTATTTT; CDR3: CASSDRYSTDTQYF; size: few; D: NA; V: TRBV27; J: TRBJ2-3
DNA: TGTGCCAGCAGTTTTCTAGCGGGGGGGACCTACGAGCAGTACTTC; CDR3: CASSFLAGGTYEQYF; size: few; D: TRBD2; V: TRBV12-3/TRBV12-4; J: TRBJ2-7
DNA: TGCAGTGCCCCCTCCGGGGGGCCTGAAGCTTTCTTT; CDR3: CSAPSGGPEAFF; size: few; D: NA; V: TRBV20-1; J: TRBJ1-1
DNA: TGTGCCAGCAGCCAAGATCCGGGGATTAATGGCTACACCTTC; CDR3: CASSQDPGINGYTF; size: many; D: NA; V: TRBV4-2; J: TRBJ1-2
DNA: TGTGCCAGCAGCCAACAGGGGGGAGGCTACACCTTC; CDR3: CASSQQGGGYTF; size: NA; D: TRBD1; V: TRBV7-9; J: TRBJ1-2
DNA: TGTGCCAGCAGCATACCTTCCGGGACTAGCGGGAACACAGATACGCAGTATTTT; CDR3: CASSIPSGTSGNTDTQYF; size: few; D: TRBD2; V: TRBV5-6; J: TRBJ2-3
DNA: TGTGCCAGCAGCCCTCGCGCAGTGGGTTATGGCTACACCTTC; CDR3: CASSPRAVGYGYTF; size: many; D: NA; V: TRBV7-9; J: TRBJ1-2
DNA: TGCGCCAGCAGCTTGGAGGGACACCGGACGAGCACAGATACGCAGTATTTT; CDR3: CASSLEGHRTSTDTQYF; size: NA; D: NA; V: TRBV5-1; J: TRBJ2-3
DNA: TGCGCCAGCAGCCAAGGGACTAGCGGGGTTAGCACAGATACGCAGTATTTT; CDR3: CASSQGTSGVSTDTQYF; size: few; D: TRBD2; V: TRBV4-3; J: TRBJ2-3
DNA: TGCGCCAGCAGCTTTGCCGGGCGGGTCACTGAAGCTTTCTTT; CDR3: CASSFAGRVTEAFF; size: NA; D: NA; V: TRBV5-1; J: TRBJ1-1
DNA: TGTGCCAGTAGGCCAGGGACTGAAGCTTTCTTT; CDR3: CASRPGTEAFF; size: NA; D: NA; V: TRBV19; J: TRBJ1-1